The rows below give T cell receptor beta chains drawn from one sample of a study of T cell responses to AZD1222 COVID-19 vaccine. Clones were sequenced by immunoSEQ multiplex PCR, and TCRdb holds only the in-frame ones, with some missing. The sample contains some 86,000 clones, about 90% of which appear only once. The specimen was peripheral blood, collected on day 0 of AZD1222 vaccination. The receptors derive from an adult in good health. The CDR3 runs from the conserved cysteine through the conserved F or W. The D gene is left open where the match is weak. Only some rows state a clone size, as once, few, many or a class for expanded clones.

v_call	j_call	clone_size	d_call	cdr3_nt	cdr3_aa
TRBV18	TRBJ2-7	.	TRBD1	TGTGCCAGCTCATCATCTTGGGGACAGGGGGGGTACGAGCAGTACTTC	CASSSSWGQGGYEQYF
TRBV11-2	TRBJ1-4	.	.	TGTGCCAGCGGCTCGTACCCGGAAGAAAAACTGTTTTTT	CASGSYPEEKLFF
TRBV7-9	TRBJ2-3	.	TRBD2	TGTGCCAGCAGCGATAGCGGGAGGTCGTATACGCAGTATTTT	CASSDSGRSYTQYF
TRBV7-2	TRBJ1-2	.	TRBD1	TGTGCCAGCAGCCCAAGACAGGGGGTGAACTATGGCTACACCTTC	CASSPRQGVNYGYTF
TRBV27	TRBJ2-3	.	.	TGTGCCAGCAGTCAAATTGGGTTCGGATCAACAGATACGCAGTATTTT	CASSQIGFGSTDTQYF
TRBV7-2	TRBJ2-5	.	.	TGTGCCAGCAGCCCCCGGCAGGGGCGGGGGGAGACCCAGTACTTC	CASSPRQGRGETQYF
TRBV6-5	TRBJ1-2	.	TRBD1	TGTGCCAGCAGGGGAACAGGGGACGGCTATGGCTACACCTTC	CASRGTGDGYGYTF
TRBV6-5	TRBJ2-7	.	TRBD1	TGTGCCAGCAGTTACCGGGACAGGGAGTACGAGCAGTACTTC	CASSYRDREYEQYF
TRBV3-1/TRBV3-2	TRBJ2-2	.	TRBD2	TGTGCCAGCAGCCAAGGGGCGGGAGTGGCCACCGGGGAGCTGTTTTTT	CASSQGAGVATGELFF
TRBV24-1	TRBJ2-3	.	TRBD1	TGTGCCACCAGTGATTGGACAGGGCTGGGCACAGATACGCAGTATTTT	CATSDWTGLGTDTQYF
TRBV5-5	TRBJ2-5	once	.	TGTGCCAGCAGCCCGGGGGTTGGGTCGAGCAGCTCAGAGACCCAGTACTTC	CASSPGVGSSSSETQYF
TRBV6-2/TRBV6-3	TRBJ1-1	.	TRBD1	TGTGCCAGCAGTTACTCGGGACAGGGTACTGAAGCTTTCTTT	CASSYSGQGTEAFF
TRBV9	TRBJ1-5	.	TRBD1	TGTGCCAGCAGCGCTGGGGACAGACCCAATCAGCCCCAGCATTTT	CASSAGDRPNQPQHF
TRBV6-4	TRBJ1-5	.	.	TGTGCCAGCAACTCTAAAAAAAGGACAGCCGGGCTTCGACAGCCCCAGCATTTT	CASNSKKRTAGLRQPQHF
TRBV29-1	TRBJ2-7	.	.	TGCAGCGGCCGAGGGGGGGCTGCAGGGGACGAGCAGTACTTC	CSGRGGAAGDEQYF
TRBV14	TRBJ1-2	.	.	TGTGCCAGCAGCCAATTTGTGGGTGACAACTATGGCTACACCTTC	CASSQFVGDNYGYTF